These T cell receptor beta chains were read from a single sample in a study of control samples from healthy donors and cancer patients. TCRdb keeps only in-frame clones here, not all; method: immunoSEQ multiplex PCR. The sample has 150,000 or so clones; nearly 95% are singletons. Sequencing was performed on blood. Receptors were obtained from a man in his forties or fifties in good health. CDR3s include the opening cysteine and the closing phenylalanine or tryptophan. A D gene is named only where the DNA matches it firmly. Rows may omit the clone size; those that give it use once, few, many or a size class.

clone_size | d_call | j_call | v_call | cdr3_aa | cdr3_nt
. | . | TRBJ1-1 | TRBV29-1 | CSVVGGLNTEAFF | TGCAGCGTTGTAGGGGGTTTGAACACTGAAGCTTTCTTT
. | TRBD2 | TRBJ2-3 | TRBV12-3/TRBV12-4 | CASSFRGADTQYF | TGTGCCAGCAGTTTTCGGGGGGCAGATACGCAGTATTTT
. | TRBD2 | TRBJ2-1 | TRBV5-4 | CASGGGSYNEQFF | TGTGCCAGCGGGGGGGGCTCCTACAATGAGCAGTTCTTC
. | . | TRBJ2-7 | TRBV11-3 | CASSLGPGSYEQYF | TGTGCCAGCAGCTTAGGTCCAGGGTCCTACGAGCAGTACTTC
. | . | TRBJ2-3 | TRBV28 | CASSLGTLRADTQYF | TGTGCCAGCAGCCTCGGGACTCTCAGGGCAGATACGCAGTATTTT
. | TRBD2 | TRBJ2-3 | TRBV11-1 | CASSLRLAGGEDTQYF | TGTGCCAGCAGCTTACGGCTAGCGGGAGGGGAAGATACGCAGTATTTT
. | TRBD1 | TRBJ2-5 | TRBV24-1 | CATSDTRGQGETQYF | TGTGCCACCAGTGATACCCGGGGACAGGGGGAGACCCAGTACTTC
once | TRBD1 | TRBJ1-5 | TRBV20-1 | CSADRGDAQHF | TGCAGTGCAGACAGGGGCGACGCCCAGCATTTT
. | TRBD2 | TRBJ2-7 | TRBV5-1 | CASRLETSGGYEQYF | TGCGCCAGCAGACTAGAGACTAGCGGGGGCTACGAGCAGTACTTC
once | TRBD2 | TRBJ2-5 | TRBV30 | CAYSGLGLSQETQYF | TGTGCCTACTCGGGACTAGGTCTTAGCCAAGAGACCCAGTACTTC
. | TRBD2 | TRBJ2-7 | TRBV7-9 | CASSRARGAYEQYF | TGTGCCAGCAGCCGAGCTCGGGGGGCCTACGAGCAGTACTTC
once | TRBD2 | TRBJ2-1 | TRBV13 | CASSTSLAGLRNEQFF | TGTGCCAGCAGCACCTCTCTAGCGGGTCTAAGGAATGAGCAGTTCTTC
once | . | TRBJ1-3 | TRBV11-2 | CASSSGTSSGNTIYF | TGTGCCAGCAGCTCGGGGACTAGCTCTGGAAACACCATATATTTT
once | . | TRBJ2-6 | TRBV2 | CASSERSSGANVLTF | TGTGCCAGCAGTGAACGAAGCTCTGGGGCCAACGTCCTGACTTTC
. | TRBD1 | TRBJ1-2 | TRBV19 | CASKGQGDYGYTF | TGTGCCAGTAAGGGACAGGGTGACTATGGCTACACCTTC
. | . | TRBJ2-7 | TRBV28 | CASSDMYEQYF | TGTGCCAGCAGTGACATGTACGAGCAGTACTTC
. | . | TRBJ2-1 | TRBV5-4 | CASSPGVDNEQFF | TGTGCCAGCAGCCCCGGTGTCGACAATGAGCAGTTCTTC
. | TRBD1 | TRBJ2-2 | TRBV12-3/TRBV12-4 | CASRGQSTGELFF | TGTGCCAGCAGGGGACAGTCCACCGGGGAGCTGTTTTTT